These 24 T cell receptor beta chains were sequenced from one sample in a study of T cell responses to AZD1222 COVID-19 vaccine. Clones were read by immunoSEQ multiplex PCR, and TCRdb kept only the in-frame ones, dropping some. In the table there are 110,000 or so clones, under 95% of which are singletons. Sample: peripheral blood, taken on day 0 of AZD1222 vaccination. These receptors were taken from an adult in good health.

The chain recombines TRBV30 with TRBJ2-7; possibly TRBD1 for D (6 bases). CDR3 length: 12 residues. Germline V gene sequence: CDR1 GTSNPN, CDR2 SVGIG (reference sequence). Trimming cost V 7 bases and J 2 bases, with 12 bases left between them. The CDR3 coding sequence is TGTGCCTTTGGACAGACGCCCTACGAGCAGTACTTC. Its translation is CAFGQTPYEQYF.

V gene TRBV7-3 combines with J gene TRBJ2-7, with 8 bases aligning to TRBD1. Germline V gives CDR1 SGHTA, CDR2 FQGTGA. The V and J ends lost 5 bases and 2 bases, in that order; junction bases with no gene match: 14. The CDR3 has 17 amino acids. The CDR3 DNA reads TGTGCCAGCAGCCACCTTGGACAGGGAGTAAATCCCTACGAGCAGTACTTC. Translation: CASSHLGQGVNPYEQYF.

As regards this clone: Within the sample, other DNA sequences also encode this same CDR3. The chain links TRBV27 to TRBJ1-1, with D maybe TRBD1 (6 bases). The V gene's germline CDR1 is MNHEY and CDR2 SMNVEV (reference sequence). The CDR3 loop spans 13 amino acids. V gave up 3 bases and J gave up 5 bases, with 10 bases separating them. In nucleotides, the CDR3 is TGTGCCAGCAGTTTCAGAGGGGGAACTGAAGCTTTCTTT. This translates into CASSFRGGTEAFF.

The chain carries TRBV6-1 and TRBJ2-1; D remains ambiguous. Trimming left V 3 bases short and J 4 bases short, with 7 bases between. The length of the CDR3 is 13 residues. Germline CDR1 is MNHNS and CDR2 is SASEGT. The CDR3 coding sequence is TGTGCCAGCAGTGATTTCGTATACAATGAGCAGTTCTTC. This encodes CASSDFVYNEQFF.

The genes are TRBV14 and TRBJ1-1; 7 bases agree with TRBD1. From germline, CDR1 is SGHDN and CDR2 FVKESK. Germline trimming cut 4 bases from V and 9 bases from J; bases unmatched to any gene: 2. This CDR3 has 11 amino acids. CDR3: CASSPQGKAFF. The CDR3, as DNA: TGTGCCAGCAGCCCACAGGGGAAAGCTTTCTTT.

The rearrangement joins TRBV18 to TRBJ1-1, with D tentatively TRBD1 (5 bases). The CDR3 is 16 amino acids. CDR1 is KGHSH and CDR2 is LQKENI in the germline V gene. With 0 bases removed from V and 4 bases from J, the gap between germline ends came to 15 bases. The CDR3 here is CASSPPGGTVGTEAFF. The CDR3 nucleotides are TGTGCCAGCTCACCACCGGGAGGGACTGTGGGCACTGAAGCTTTCTTT. Complete variable domain (other parts from reference TRBV18 and TRBJ1-1): NAGVMQNPRHLVRRRGQEARLRCSPMKGHSHVYWYRQLPEEGLKFMVYLQKENIIDESGMPKERFSAEFPKEGPSILRIQQVVRGDSAAYFCASSPPGGTVGTEAFFGQGTRLTVV.

The chain uses TRBV12-3 or TRBV12-4 and TRBJ1-2; the D gene is possibly TRBD1 (6 bases). Trimming took 3 bases from V and 3 from J, leaving 8 bases between them. This CDR3 contains 13 residues. Here the CDR3 DNA reads TGTGCCAGCAGTTTCAGGGGACACTATGGCTACACCTTC. Protein sequence: CASSFRGHYGYTF.

The CDR3 coding sequence is TGTGCCAGCAGTTTAGGGACAGATACGCAGTATTTT. It codes for CASSLGTDTQYF. This chain connects TRBV12-3 or TRBV12-4 to TRBJ2-3; D unclear. The CDR3 is 12 amino acids. The V gene lost 1 base and the J gene lost 3 bases, with 2 bases spanning the gap.

The CDR3 sequence is CASTVGLNYGYTF. In nucleotides, the CDR3 is TGTGCCAGCACTGTAGGGCTTAACTATGGCTACACCTTC. The rearrangement joins TRBV2 to TRBJ1-2; D uncertain. Trimming left V 7 bases short and J 1 base short, with 10 bases between. This CDR3 has 13 residues. Germline loops: CDR1 SNHLY, CDR2 FYNNEI.

The V and J genes are TRBV27 and TRBJ1-1; D gene uncertain. The V end lost 7 bases, the J end lost 5 bases, and 14 bases lay between the germline ends. Germline V gives CDR1 MNHEY, CDR2 SMNVEV (reference sequence). The CDR3 length is 13 residues. The CDR3 DNA is TGTGCCAGCAAAGAAAGGGCGCGGACTGAAGCTTTCTTT. It codes for CASKERARTEAFF.

The chain carries TRBV5-1 and TRBJ1-2; no clear D gene. Germline loops: CDR1 SGHRS, CDR2 YFSETQ. The CDR3 runs to 14 residues. Trimming removed 3 bases at V and 8 bases at J, with 17 bases between. CDR3 in amino acids: CASSSVLPDEGYTF. CDR3 coding DNA: TGCGCCAGCAGCTCAGTACTACCGGATGAGGGCTACACCTTC.

J is TRBJ1-3 and V is TRBV15, with D uncertain. V lost 5 bases to trimming and J lost 0 bases, with 2 bases between them. The germline V gene encodes CDR1 LNHNV and CDR2 YYDKDF (reference sequence). The CDR3 extends over 12 amino acids. This chain's CDR3 is CATSLSGNTIYF. The CDR3 DNA reads as TGTGCCACCAGCCTCTCTGGAAACACCATATATTTT.

CDR3 DNA sequence: TGTGCCAGCTCATTCCAGGGGGGTCCTTATCAGCCCCAGCATTTT. It specifies CASSFQGGPYQPQHF. The chain employs TRBV18 and TRBJ1-5, with TRBD1 identical over 7 bases. The germline V gene has CDR1 KGHSH and CDR2 LQKENI. This CDR3 is built from 15 residues. The V and J ends lost 5 bases and 5 bases, in that order; junction bases with no gene match: 9.

This chain connects TRBV25-1 to TRBJ1-2; no clear D gene. The CDR3 length is 12 residues. Trimming stripped 6 bases from V and 5 bases from J, with 10 bases between. Germline CDR1 MGHDK, CDR2 SYGVNS. CDR3 sequence reads: CASRAIGYGYTF. CDR3 bases: TGTGCCAGCAGAGCAATTGGTTATGGCTACACCTTC.

The chain employs TRBV12-3 or TRBV12-4 and TRBJ2-4; a possible D gene is TRBD1 (6 bases). This CDR3 comprises 11 residues. V lost 5 bases and J 7 bases, leaving 6 bases between the germline ends. DNA for the CDR3: TGTGCCAGCAGTCAGGGGAACATTCAGTACTTC. This codes for CASSQGNIQYF.

The genes are TRBV4-1 and TRBJ2-3; the D is unclear. CDR3 size: 13 residues. Per germline, CDR1 MGHRA and CDR2 YSYEKL. V dropped 6 bases and J dropped 5 bases, with 12 bases sitting between them. The CDR3 reads CASSFALKDTQYF. Here the CDR3 DNA reads TGCGCCAGCAGTTTTGCTCTGAAAGATACGCAGTATTTT.

The genes are TRBV9 and TRBJ2-1, with 7 bases identical to TRBD2. CDR1 is SGDLS and CDR2 is YYNGEE in the germline V gene. This CDR3 is 15 amino acids long. The V and J ends lost 0 bases and 8 bases, in that order; junction bases with no gene match: 8. The CDR3 loop reads CASSVAQRGMDEQFF. DNA for the CDR3: TGTGCCAGCAGCGTAGCCCAGCGGGGTATGGATGAGCAGTTCTTC. The entire variable domain, with the rest obtained from reference TRBV9 and TRBJ2-1, is as follows: DSGVTQTPKHLITATGQRVTLRCSPRSGDLSVYWYQQSLDQGLQFLIQYYNGEERAKGNILERFSAQQFPDLHSELNLSSLELGDSALYFCASSVAQRGMDEQFFGPGTRLTVL.

The rearrangement links TRBV20-1 to TRBJ1-5, with D uncertain. CDR3 length equals 11 residues. V lost 1 base, J lost 5 bases, and 3 bases lay in between. From germline, CDR1 is DFQATT and CDR2 SNEGSKA (reference sequence). The CDR3 spells CSARVDQPQHF. The CDR3 DNA is TGCAGTGCTAGAGTTGATCAGCCCCAGCATTTT.

J is TRBJ2-7 and V is TRBV29-1; the match to TRBD1 covers 9 bases. The germline CDR1 and CDR2 sequences are SQVTM and ANQGSEA. The CDR3 runs to 12 residues. Germline trimming cut 6 bases from V and 5 bases from J; bases unmatched to any gene: 5. CDR3 coding DNA: TGCAGCGTGGCCAGGACAGGGGACGAGCAGTACTTC. It translates to CSVARTGDEQYF.

This chain connects TRBV5-1 to TRBJ2-7, with 8 bases identical to TRBD2. V gave up 0 bases and J gave up 10 bases; unmatched junction bases: 6. Germline values: CDR1 SGHRS, CDR2 YFSETQ. The CDR3 is 13 amino acids. CDR3 DNA sequence: TGCGCCAGCAGCTTGGTCCCGGGGGGGGCTCAGTACTTC. It is translated as CASSLVPGGAQYF. The full variable domain, completed using reference TRBV5-1 and TRBJ2-7, is KAGVTQTPRYLIKTRGQQVTLSCSPISGHRSVSWYQQTPGQGLQFLFEYFSETQRNKGNFPGRFSGRQFSNSRSEMNVSTLELGDSALYLCASSLVPGGAQYFGPGTRLTVT.

In its sample, this clone was seen once. This chain uses TRBV7-2 with TRBJ2-1; no clear D gene. The V gene's germline CDR1 is SGHTA and CDR2 FQGNSA. V was clipped by 5 bases and J by 4 bases, with 9 bases between them. This CDR3 has 13 residues. In DNA, the CDR3 is TGTGCCAGCAGCAGTGAGATATACAATGAGCAGTTCTTC. This encodes CASSSEIYNEQFF.

The chain employs TRBV27 and TRBJ1-4; D is undetermined. Trimming took 6 bases from V and 5 from J, leaving 13 bases between them. CDR1 MNHEY and CDR2 SMNVEV come from the germline V gene (reference sequence). The CDR3 covers 14 residues. For the CDR3, the DNA is TGTGCCAGCAGGTTTTTGGGTACGAATGAAAAACTGTTTTTT. It encodes CASRFLGTNEKLFF. Using reference TRBV27 and TRBJ1-4 for the parts outside the CDR3, the full variable domain is EAQVTQNPRYLITVTGKKLTVTCSQNMNHEYMSWYRQDPGLGLRQIYYSMNVEVTDKGDVPEGYKVSRKEKRNFPLILESPSPNQTSLYFCASRFLGTNEKLFFGSGTQLSVL.

This chain joins TRBV27 and TRBJ2-3; the D is unclear. CDR3 size: 15 residues. With 3 bases removed from V and 0 bases from J, the gap between germline ends came to 10 bases. The germline V gene has CDR1 MNHEY and CDR2 SMNVEV (reference sequence). The CDR3 DNA sequence: TGTGCCAGCAGTTTGGCCTCTTCTAGCACAGATACGCAGTATTTT. As protein: CASSLASSSTDTQYF.

This clone is a singleton in its sample. The chain employs TRBV12-5 and TRBJ2-6; D might be TRBD1 or TRBD2, each matching 6 bases. The CDR3 is made up of 14 amino acids. The V end lost 9 bases, the J end lost 0 bases, and 9 bases lay between the germline ends. Germline V CDR1 and CDR2: LGHNT, FRNRAP. The CDR3 nucleotides are TGTGCTAGCGGGGGCGTCTCTGGGGCCAACGTCCTGACTTTC. This codes for CASGGVSGANVLTF.